The 25 T cell receptor beta chains given below trace back to one sample, sequenced in a study of glioma-infiltrating T cells after dendritic cell vaccination. Assay: immunoSEQ multiplex PCR; the TCRdb copy retains only in-frame clones and omits some. The sample yields 90,000 to 95,000 clones, more than 80% seen once. This sample's time point: after dendritic cell vaccination, including at tumor progression/relapse. Sequencing used blood, obtained after dendritic cell vaccination. These receptors all stem from a human donor with glioblastoma.

This rearrangement joins TRBV18 to TRBJ2-1, with 8 positions matching TRBD1. Trimming at V came to 6 bases and at J to 6 bases, leaving 10 bases not matched to a gene. This CDR3 comprises 15 residues. CDR1 and CDR2 (germline): KGHSH, LQKENI. The CDR3 sequence is CASSYGWTGSNEQFF. The CDR3 region has the DNA TGTGCCAGCTCGTACGGGTGGACAGGGTCCAATGAGCAGTTCTTC. Variable domain in full (rest from reference TRBV18 and TRBJ2-1): NAGVMQNPRHLVRRRGQEARLRCSPMKGHSHVYWYRQLPEEGLKFMVYLQKENIIDESGMPKERFSAEFPKEGPSILRIQQVVRGDSAAYFCASSYGWTGSNEQFFGPGTRLTVL.

This clone occurred a few times. This rearrangement joins TRBV6-1 to TRBJ2-7, with a weak D call TRBD2 (5 bases). The CDR3 has 13 amino acids. V was clipped by 5 bases and J by 3 bases, with 11 bases between them. Germline V gene lookup returns CDR1 MNHNS and CDR2 SASEGT. CDR3 sequence reads: CASSYEEDYEQYV. The DNA of the CDR3 is TGTGCCAGCAGTTATGAGGAGGACTACGAGCAGTACGTC.

This rearrangement joins TRBV6-1 to TRBJ1-5; D is ambiguous. V shed 0 bases and J shed 6 bases, with 12 bases lying between them. The germline V gene has CDR1 MNHNS and CDR2 SASEGT. CDR3 length: 15 residues. The CDR3 protein is CASSEAQGGTQPQHF. CDR3 nucleotide sequence: TGTGCCAGCAGTGAAGCGCAAGGAGGAACTCAGCCCCAGCATTTT.

This clone was seen a few times. CDR3 DNA sequence: TGTGCCAGCAGTGACATCGATAGGAGTCAGCCCCAGCATTTT. Translating gives CASSDIDRSQPQHF. The chain has TRBV6-1 and TRBJ1-5; the D is unclear. The CDR3 spans 14 residues. The V end was cut by 3 bases, the J end by 6 bases, with 12 bases between. The V gene's germline CDR1 is MNHNS and CDR2 SASEGT.

As DNA, the CDR3 is TGTGCCACCAGCAGAGACCCGACCGGGACTAGCACTAAATATGAGCAGTTCTTC. This sequence encodes CATSRDPTGTSTKYEQFF. The rearrangement links TRBV15 to TRBJ2-1; 9 bases map to TRBD2. Looked up from germline, CDR1 is LNHNV and CDR2 is YYDKDF (reference sequence). Unmatched junction bases numbered 14, after V lost 0 bases and J lost 8 bases. CDR3 length equals 18 residues.

Worth noting for this clone: This specimen includes other DNA sequences encoding the same CDR3. This rearrangement joins TRBV11-2 to TRBJ2-3; D perhaps matches TRBD2 (5 bases). V was trimmed by 3 bases and J by 0 bases, leaving 13 bases between them. The CDR3 extends over 16 amino acids. The V gene's germline CDR1 is SGHAT and CDR2 FQNNGV. CDR3 region: CASSFGRTSSTDTQYF. The CDR3 DNA reads as TGTGCCAGCAGCTTCGGACGGACTTCTAGCACAGATACGCAGTATTTT.

V usage is TRBV5-1 and J usage is TRBJ2-1, with TRBD1 as a possible D gene (6 bases). The CDR3 has 16 residues. The V gene's germline CDR1 is SGHRS and CDR2 YFSETQ. The V and J ends lost 4 bases and 6 bases respectively, with 20 bases between them. The CDR3 here is CASSPSKRQAGNEQFF. CDR3 nucleotide sequence: TGCGCCAGCAGCCCCTCCAAGCGACAGGCGGGCAATGAGCAGTTCTTC.

This chain connects TRBV9 to TRBJ2-7; TRBD1 is a possible D gene (7 bases). V was trimmed by 0 bases and J by 2 bases, leaving 12 bases between them. Germline V CDR1 and CDR2: SGDLS, YYNGEE. The CDR3 contains 15 residues. The CDR3 DNA is TGTGCCAGCAGCGTAGAGCAGGGGGGAACCTACGAGCAGTACTTC. It yields the protein CASSVEQGGTYEQYF.

The chain employs TRBV5-6 and TRBJ1-2; D remains unclear. V was pared by 0 bases and J by 7 bases, with 16 bases between. This CDR3 is built from 15 residues. The germline CDR1 and CDR2 sequences are SGHDT and YYEEEE. Here the CDR3 DNA reads TGTGCCAGCAGCTTGGGGTCGCCGGTTTTACGTGGCTACACCTTC. The encoded protein is CASSLGSPVLRGYTF.

CDR3 DNA: TGTGCCAGTAGTTCCCTCGACACCTACGAGCAGTACTTC. Translated: CASSSLDTYEQYF. This chain uses TRBV19 with TRBJ2-7; no firm D call. In germline, CDR1 is LNHDA, CDR2 SQIVND (reference sequence). The CDR3 runs 13 residues. V lost 5 bases, J lost 2 bases, and 10 bases lay in between.

CDR3: CASRGQGWDGYTF. CDR3 in DNA: TGTGCCAGTAGAGGACAGGGGTGGGATGGCTACACCTTC. The chain is built from TRBV19 and TRBJ1-2, with 9 positions matching TRBD1. CDR3 length equals 13 residues. V shed 6 bases and J 6 bases; nucleotides not matched to a gene: 5. CDR1 is LNHDA and CDR2 is SQIVND in the germline V gene (reference sequence).

This clone has only a few counts. The chain is built from TRBV7-2 and TRBJ2-3; D gene uncertain. Trimming took 5 bases from V and 2 from J, leaving 14 bases between them. The CDR3 contains 15 residues. CDR1 and CDR2 from the germline V gene are SGHTA and FQGNSA. CDR3 coding DNA: TGTGCCAGCAGCCGCAAGACTGGTACCACAGATACGCAGTATTTT. This gives the protein CASSRKTGTTDTQYF.

The chain links TRBV9 to TRBJ2-7; tentative D call: TRBD1 (6 bases). The germline V gene encodes CDR1 SGDLS and CDR2 YYNGEE. V was trimmed by 0 bases and J by 5 bases, leaving 12 bases between them. The CDR3 consists of 14 residues. The CDR3 DNA sequence: TGTGCCAGCAGCGTAGTCCCAGGGGCGGACGAGCAGTACGTC. Translating gives CASSVVPGADEQYV.

CDR3 region: CASSVGGGSYNEQFF. Here the CDR3 DNA reads TGTGCCAGCAGCGTCGGCGGGGGATCCTACAATGAGCAGTTCTTC. This rearrangement joins TRBV9 to TRBJ2-1; 7 bases agree with TRBD2. Germline loops: CDR1 SGDLS, CDR2 YYNGEE. The CDR3 has 15 residues. Trimming at V came to 2 bases and at J to 1 base, leaving 3 bases not matched to a gene.

This chain links TRBV28 with TRBJ2-3; no clear D gene. CDR3 size: 12 residues. From germline, CDR1 is MDHEN and CDR2 SYDVKM. V was cut by 3 bases and J by 5 bases, with 6 bases left in between. In nucleotides, the CDR3 is TGTGCCAGCAGTTTTCGTAAAGATACGCAGTATTTT. This gives the protein CASSFRKDTQYF.

This chain connects TRBV9 to TRBJ2-2; no reliable D call. The CDR3 extends over 13 amino acids. CDR1 and CDR2 (germline): SGDLS, YYNGEE. The V gene lost 4 bases and the J gene lost 8 bases, with 12 bases spanning the gap. The CDR3 sequence is CASSIRLPGELFF. CDR3 nucleotides: TGTGCCAGCAGCATTAGATTACCGGGGGAGCTGTTTTTT.

The V and J genes are TRBV25-1 and TRBJ1-5, with 11 bases lining up with TRBD1. This CDR3 is 15 amino acids long. V trimming: 4 bases; J trimming: 6 bases; junction bases outside the gene matches: 5. Germline assignment: CDR1 MGHDK and CDR2 SYGVNS. The CDR3 DNA follows: TGTGCCAGCAGTGGGGACAGGGGGTATGCTCAGCCCCAGCATTTT. Its translation is CASSGDRGYAQPQHF.

CDR3 sequence reads: CAARGRSNTEAFF. CDR3 nucleotide sequence: TGTGCCGCTAGGGGCAGATCGAACACTGAAGCTTTCTTT. J is TRBJ1-1 and V is TRBV6-1; D might be TRBD1 (5 bases). CDR3 length equals 13 residues. Germline CDR1 MNHNS, CDR2 SASEGT. V lost 11 bases to trimming and J lost 1 base, with 14 bases between them.

This sequence joins TRBV9 and TRBJ2-3, with unresolved D. Germline CDR1 and CDR2: SGDLS and YYNGEE. The CDR3 runs to 14 residues. The ends were cut back, 1 base at V and 1 base at J, with 7 bases in the middle. CDR3 in DNA: TGTGCCAGCAGCGTAAGCCCTCGCACAGATACGCAGTATTTT. The encoded protein is CASSVSPRTDTQYF.

The rearrangement uses TRBV11-2 and TRBJ1-2; D might be TRBD1 (5 bases). V dropped 0 bases and J dropped 6 bases, with 11 bases sitting between them. Germline V gene data show CDR1 as SGHAT and CDR2 as FQNNGV. The CDR3 consists of 14 residues. The CDR3 region is CASSLDGGVDGYTF. The CDR3 coding sequence is TGTGCCAGCAGCTTAGATGGGGGGGTAGATGGCTACACCTTC.

V gene TRBV6-5 combines with J gene TRBJ1-5; TRBD1 matches at 10 bases. The CDR3 consists of 14 residues. Germline CDR1 and CDR2: MNHEY and SVGAGI. After removal of 6 bases from V and 7 bases from J, the junction contained 6 bases not matched to a gene. The CDR3 sequence: CASSRQGAGQPQHF. Written as DNA, the CDR3 is TGTGCCAGCAGCCGACAGGGGGCAGGACAGCCCCAGCATTTT.

The CDR3 loop is CASSGGQETQYF. CDR3 bases: TGTGCCAGCAGTGGAGGCCAAGAGACCCAGTACTTC. The gene calls are TRBV2 and TRBJ2-5, with D unresolved. The germline CDR1 and CDR2 sequences are SNHLY and FYNNEI. V gave up 4 bases and J gave up 1 base, with 4 bases separating them. The CDR3 consists of 12 residues.

The chain couples TRBV7-2 to TRBJ2-3; 8 bases fit TRBD2. With V trimmed by 2 bases and J by 1 base, 2 bases remained unmatched. Germline values: CDR1 SGHTA, CDR2 FQGNSA. The CDR3 contains 15 residues. The CDR3 DNA is TGTGCCAGCAGCTTAACAGCGGGGGGCACAGATACGCAGTATTTT. This encodes CASSLTAGGTDTQYF.

The sample holds a few counts of this clone. The chain recombines TRBV4-1 with TRBJ1-3, with D unclear. Germline-derived CDR1 and CDR2 are MGHRA and YSYEKL. CDR3 length equals 15 residues. Trimming removed 1 base from V and 9 bases from J, with 16 bases in between. The CDR3 reads CASSQGWEAPGTIYF. Here the CDR3 DNA reads TGCGCCAGCAGCCAAGGATGGGAGGCTCCGGGCACCATATATTTT.

V is TRBV19 and J is TRBJ1-4; 9 bases match TRBD1. This CDR3 is built from 15 residues. Losses at the gene ends were 6 bases for V and 11 bases for J; bases not matched to a gene: 13. Germline CDR1 LNHDA, CDR2 SQIVND (reference sequence). CDR3: CASSNSPGQGEKLFF. Here the CDR3 DNA reads TGTGCCAGTAGCAATTCCCCGGGACAGGGAGAGAAACTGTTTTTT.